Below are 19 T cell receptor beta chains sequenced from a single sample in a study of T cell changes during pregnancy in multiple sclerosis. Measured with immunoSEQ multiplex PCR; TCRdb has only the in-frame clones, and not every one. The sample has tens of thousands of clones, just over 90% seen once. The sample consisted of CD4+ T cells from peripheral blood mononuclear cells, taken in the second trimester of pregnancy. The origin of the receptors is a female donor with multiple sclerosis, enrolled in a pregnancy study.

V gene TRBV18 combines with J gene TRBJ1-5, with TRBD1 identical over 7 bases. The CDR3 totals 17 residues. In germline, CDR1 is KGHSH, CDR2 LQKENI. V trimming: 3 bases; J trimming: 3 bases; junction bases outside the gene matches: 11. CDR3 residues: CASSPRGTDRFNQPQHF. The CDR3 DNA is TGTGCCAGCTCACCCCGAGGTACGGACAGGTTCAATCAGCCCCAGCATTTT.

This chain connects TRBV19 to TRBJ1-1; 7 nucleotides line up with TRBD1. The V segment lost 6 bases and the J segment 5 bases; nucleotides outside the gene matches: 3. Per germline, CDR1 LNHDA and CDR2 SQIVND (reference sequence). The CDR3 is 12 amino acids. The CDR3 is CASSNRGTEAFF. Written as DNA, the CDR3 is TGTGCCAGTAGCAACAGGGGAACTGAAGCTTTCTTT.

The V and J genes are TRBV2 and TRBJ1-2, with D possibly TRBD1 on 5 matching bases. CDR3 length equals 15 residues. Germline V gene lookup returns CDR1 SNHLY and CDR2 FYNNEI. The V and J ends lost 1 base and 4 bases respectively, with 13 bases between them. CDR3 amino acids: CASSEGAGNLYGYTF. CDR3 sequence (DNA): TGTGCCAGCAGTGAAGGGGCAGGGAACCTCTATGGCTACACCTTC.

The chain employs TRBV27 and TRBJ2-7; TRBD2 might be the D (6 bases). The CDR3 length is 14 residues. V was shortened by 2 bases and J by 4 bases, with 12 bases between the two germline ends. The V gene's germline CDR1 is MNHEY and CDR2 SMNVEV (reference sequence). The CDR3 region is CASSLGGRFYEQYF. CDR3 sequence (DNA): TGTGCCAGCAGTTTAGGAGGGAGGTTTTACGAGCAGTACTTC.

The CDR3 DNA follows: TGTGCCAGCAGCCAAGAAGCAGGATATAATTCACCCCTCCACTTT. It is translated as CASSQEAGYNSPLHF. The chain carries TRBV14 and TRBJ1-6; D not resolved. Germline V gene lookup returns CDR1 SGHDN and CDR2 FVKESK. V lost 0 bases to trimming and J lost 4 bases, with 7 bases between them. The CDR3 spans 15 residues.

The chain is built from TRBV28 and TRBJ1-5, with TRBD1 matching 8 bases. CDR3 length equals 16 residues. Germline CDR1 MDHEN, CDR2 SYDVKM. V shed 3 bases, J shed 2 bases, and the junction held 6 bases outside the gene matches. The CDR3 loop reads CASSFGQGAGNQPQHF. CDR3 sequence (DNA): TGTGCCAGCAGTTTTGGCCAGGGGGCGGGCAATCAGCCCCAGCATTTT.

This chain uses TRBV5-1 with TRBJ2-5; a weak D match, TRBD2 (5 bases). Germline CDR1 reads SGHRS; CDR2 reads YFSETQ. The CDR3 contains 15 residues. V was clipped by 4 bases and J by 2 bases, with 15 bases between them. CDR3 in amino acids: CASSPTGWLQETQYF. The DNA of the CDR3 is TGCGCCAGCAGCCCAACGGGGTGGCTGCAAGAGACCCAGTACTTC.

The V call is TRBV9, the J call TRBJ1-6, with D hard to call. CDR1 is SGDLS and CDR2 is YYNGEE in the germline V gene. The germline V and J ends were trimmed by 4 bases and 0 bases, with 14 bases remaining between them. The length of the CDR3 is 17 residues. The CDR3 here is CASSPMSRSSYNSPLHF. The CDR3 DNA reads TGTGCCAGCAGCCCTATGTCGAGGAGCTCCTATAATTCACCCCTCCACTTT.

The chain's CDR3 is CASGAGFHSGNTIYF. The CDR3 DNA sequence: TGTGCCAGCGGAGCGGGGTTTCACTCTGGAAACACCATATATTTT. The chain employs TRBV6-1 and TRBJ1-3; D is unclear. CDR3 length equals 15 residues. Germline V gene sequence: CDR1 MNHNS, CDR2 SASEGT. With 8 bases removed from V and 0 bases from J, the gap between germline ends came to 14 bases.

The gene calls are TRBV19 and TRBJ2-1; possibly TRBD2 for D (6 bases). This CDR3 has 15 amino acids. Trimming left V 0 bases short and J 2 bases short, with 8 bases between. Per the germline V gene, CDR1 is LNHDA and CDR2 is SQIVND (reference sequence). Here the CDR3 reads CASSIEAGTYNEQFF. The CDR3 DNA sequence: TGTGCCAGTAGTATAGAGGCGGGAACCTACAATGAGCAGTTCTTC.

V is TRBV19 and J is TRBJ1-5, with TRBD1 as a possible D gene (5 bases). Looked up from germline, CDR1 is LNHDA and CDR2 is SQIVND (reference sequence). The CDR3 has 15 amino acids. Trimming shortened V by 7 bases and J by 0 bases, and 13 bases separated the two germline ends. CDR3 nucleotides: TGTGCCAGTACCGCGACGGGGGATAGCAATCAGCCCCAGCATTTT. Protein: CASTATGDSNQPQHF.

The chain joins TRBV7-2 to TRBJ2-2; possible D gene TRBD1, 5 bases. Germline V gives CDR1 SGHTA, CDR2 FQGNSA. Trimming shortened V by 1 base and J by 1 base, and 10 bases separated the two germline ends. CDR3 length: 16 amino acids. The DNA of the CDR3 is TGTGCCAGCAGCTTAGTGGCAGGGCGGAACACCGGGGAGCTGTTTTTT. The encoded protein is CASSLVAGRNTGELFF.

The rearrangement links TRBV6-6 to TRBJ1-2; D call uncertain. Germline-derived CDR1 and CDR2 are MNHNY and SVGAGI (reference sequence). The CDR3 has 13 amino acids. The V end was cut by 7 bases, the J end by 2 bases, with 11 bases between. The CDR3 DNA sequence: TGTGCCAGCAATATCCGCCAGAACTATGGCTACACCTTC. Translating it yields CASNIRQNYGYTF.

The J gene is TRBJ2-3, the V gene TRBV20-1; D unclear. Trimming shortened V by 5 bases and J by 6 bases, and 9 bases separated the two germline ends. The CDR3 runs 11 residues. The germline V gene encodes CDR1 DFQATT and CDR2 SNEGSKA (reference sequence). Written as DNA, the CDR3 is TGCAGTGCTCACTTCTCGGATACGCAGTATTTT. It codes for CSAHFSDTQYF.

The chain couples TRBV2 to TRBJ2-1, with D perhaps matching TRBD2 (6 bases). Germline assignment: CDR1 SNHLY and CDR2 FYNNEI. Trimming left V 6 bases short and J 4 bases short, with 16 bases between. This CDR3 has 15 residues. The CDR3 region is CASSLEGLAYNEQFF. CDR3 coding DNA: TGTGCCAGCAGCCTAGAGGGCCTAGCGTACAATGAGCAGTTCTTC. Complete variable domain (other parts from reference TRBV2 and TRBJ2-1): EPEVTQTPSHQVTQMGQEVILRCVPISNHLYFYWYRQILGQKVEFLVSFYNNEISEKSEIFDDQFSVERPDGSNFTLKIRSTKLEDSAMYFCASSLEGLAYNEQFFGPGTRLTVL.

The V gene is TRBV5-1, the J gene TRBJ1-4; TRBD1 matches at 9 bases. This CDR3 comprises 15 residues. Germline CDR1 and CDR2: SGHRS and YFSETQ. V dropped 3 bases and J dropped 8; count of bases not matched to a gene: 8. As DNA, the CDR3 is TGCGCCAGCAGCTGGAATACAGGGGGCGCGGAAAAACTGTTTTTT. Its protein product is CASSWNTGGAEKLFF.

The chain employs TRBV12-5 and TRBJ1-3; 7 bases line up with TRBD1. The V gene's germline CDR1 is LGHNT and CDR2 FRNRAP. CDR3 length: 17 residues. With 5 bases clipped from V and 0 bases from J, the junction kept 10 bases outside the gene matches. CDR3 in DNA: TGTGCTAGTGGTACATCCCAAGGGGGCCTCTCTGGAAACACCATATATTTT. It codes for CASGTSQGGLSGNTIYF.

The chain couples TRBV5-1 to TRBJ2-3, with 8 bases fitting TRBD1. CDR3 length: 15 residues. V was clipped by 0 bases and J by 5 bases; unmatched bases: 5. The germline V gene has CDR1 SGHRS and CDR2 YFSETQ. Here the CDR3 reads CASSLATGGRDTQYF. Written as DNA, the CDR3 is TGCGCCAGCAGCTTGGCCACAGGGGGGAGAGATACGCAGTATTTT.

This chain links TRBV6-6 with TRBJ2-3; 9 nucleotides align to TRBD2. The CDR3 consists of 15 residues. The V and J ends lost 2 bases and 4 bases, in that order; junction bases with no gene match: 4. From germline, CDR1 is MNHNY and CDR2 SVGAGI (reference sequence). The CDR3 reads CASSYRGGAADTQYF. The CDR3, as DNA: TGTGCCAGCAGTTACCGCGGGGGGGCTGCAGATACGCAGTATTTT.